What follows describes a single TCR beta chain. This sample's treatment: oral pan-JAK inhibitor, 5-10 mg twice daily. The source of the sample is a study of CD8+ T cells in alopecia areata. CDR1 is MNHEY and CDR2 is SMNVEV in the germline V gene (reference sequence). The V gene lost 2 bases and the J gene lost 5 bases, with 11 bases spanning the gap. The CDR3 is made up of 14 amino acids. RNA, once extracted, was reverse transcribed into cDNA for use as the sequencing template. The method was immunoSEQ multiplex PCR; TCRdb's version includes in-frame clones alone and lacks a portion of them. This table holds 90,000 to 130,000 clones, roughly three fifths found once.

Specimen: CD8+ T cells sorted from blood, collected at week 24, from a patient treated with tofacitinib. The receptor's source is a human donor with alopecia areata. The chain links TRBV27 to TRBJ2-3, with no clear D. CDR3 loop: CASSLVFSGDTQYF. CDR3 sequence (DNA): TGTGCCAGCAGTTTAGTATTTTCCGGAGATACGCAGTATTTT.